Many counts were recorded for the clone carrying this T cell receptor (beta chain). What it binds is not known. TCRdb used MiXCR to reprocess the RT-PCR reads, holding one entry per CDR3 protein. This sample has 700,000 to 900,000 distinct CDR3 sequences, with 21% found just once. This sample was included in a study of response to subunit inactivated influenza vaccine. Study outcomes and limitations: Each seasonal influenza vaccination recruits few new T cells, the authors suggested.

This specimen consisted of PBMCs from blood, obtained about 5 days after vaccination. This sequence was found in a man aged 50-60 years who received an inactivated influenza vaccine.

This chain's CDR3 is CSAKRETDTQYF. The CDR3 DNA reads as TGCAGTGCAAAGCGGGAAACAGATACGCAGTATTTT. This sequence joins TRBV20-1 and TRBJ2-3; 7 nucleotides align to TRBD2. The length of the CDR3 is 12 residues. Trimming took 6 bases from V and 3 from J; bases not matched to a gene: 3. Germline CDR1 and CDR2: DFQATT and SNEGSKA (reference sequence).